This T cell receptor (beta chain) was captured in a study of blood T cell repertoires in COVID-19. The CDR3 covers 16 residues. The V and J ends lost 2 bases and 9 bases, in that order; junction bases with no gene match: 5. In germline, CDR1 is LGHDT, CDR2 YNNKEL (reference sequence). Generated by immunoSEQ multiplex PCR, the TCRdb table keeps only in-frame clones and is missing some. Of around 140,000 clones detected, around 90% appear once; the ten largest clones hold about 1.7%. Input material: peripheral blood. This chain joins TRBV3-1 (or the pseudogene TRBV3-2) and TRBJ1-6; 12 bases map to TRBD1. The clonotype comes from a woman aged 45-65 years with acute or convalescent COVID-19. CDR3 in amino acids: CASSQSTGQGASPLHF. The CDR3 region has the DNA TGTGCCAGCAGCCAATCGACGGGACAGGGGGCTTCACCCCTCCACTTT.